The source of this T cell receptor (beta chain) is a study of response to subunit inactivated influenza vaccine. Study-level points and caveats: Seasonal influenza vaccination, on each occasion, was suggested by the authors to recruit few new T cells.

With 1 base clipped from V and 0 bases from J, the junction kept 6 bases outside the gene matches. CDR1 and CDR2 (germline): ENHRY, SYGVKD. This CDR3 has 16 residues. This clonotype was counted between two and nine times. The antigen is not known. MiXCR, applied by TCRdb to the RT-PCR reads, yields one record per CDR3 protein. There are approximately 160,000 distinct CDR3 sequences in the sample; over 8.5% occur only once, and under 40% lies in the top ten. The specimen was CD8+ T cells sorted from PBMCs, collected around 25 months after vaccination. The sequence was obtained from a man aged 50 to 69 who received an inactivated influenza vaccine. The genes are TRBV10-3 and TRBJ2-7; 7 bases line up with TRBD1. The CDR3 nucleotides are TGTGCCATCAGTGAGTTAGGGACAGTCAGCTCCTACGAGCAGTACTTC. Residues: CAISELGTVSSYEQYF.